The 23 T cell receptor beta chains in this list originate from one sample, sequenced in a study of blood T cells in healthy people across ages. A second PCR, run for roughly 7 to 11 cycles, used a sample-barcoded 5' primer plus a J-beta primer mix. TCRdb itself ran the 5' RACE reads through MiXCR, one entry per CDR3 protein. The sample lists around 1,900,000 distinct CDR3 sequences, 39% occurring once. The sample consisted of blood. The receptors derive from a human donor in good health.

A remark on this clonotype: Mismatch with germline at one junction end may stem from a read error. This chain connects TRBV29-1 to TRBJ1-4; D is undetermined. Germline V lookup: CDR1 SQVTM, CDR2 ANQGSEA. There are 12 residues in the CDR3. In nucleotides, the CDR3 is TGCAGCGTCGATAACGGTTCAGAAAAACGGTTTTTT. Translated, it gives CSVDNGSEKRFF.

This clonotype was counted a few times. The chain is built from TRBV20-1 and TRBJ2-5; D uncertain. The CDR3 loop spans 11 amino acids. The V gene's germline CDR1 is DFQATT and CDR2 SNEGSKA (reference sequence). CDR3 in DNA: TGCCTCGCCGGCTCAAGAGAGACCCAGTACTTC. It yields the protein CLAGSRETQYF.

V is TRBV3-1 and J is TRBJ2-7; D may be TRBD1 (5 bases). The CDR3 extends over 15 amino acids. V was shortened by 1 base and J by 2 bases, with 12 bases between the two germline ends. Germline V gene data show CDR1 as LGHDT and CDR2 as YNNKEL (reference sequence). The CDR3 DNA reads as TGTGCCAGCAGCCAAGGGGGCAGGGCCACCTACGAGCAGTACTTC. Translated, it gives CASSQGGRATYEQYF.

This clonotype has only one observation. The chain recombines TRBV6-1 with TRBJ1-5; unclear D gene. Germline CDR1 and CDR2: MNHNS and SASEGT. Trimming cost V 10 bases and J 0 bases, with 19 bases left between them. This CDR3 contains 16 residues. The CDR3 DNA reads as TGTGCCAAAGTTTTGGAAAGAAGCGCTAGCAATCAGCCCCAGCATTTT. It codes for CAKVLERSASNQPQHF.

The table lists this clonotype with a few counts. The chain joins TRBV24-1 to TRBJ2-1; 9 nucleotides align to TRBD1. CDR1 is KGHDR, CDR2 SFDVKD, per germline. This CDR3 has 16 amino acids. The V segment lost 4 bases and the J segment 1 base; nucleotides outside the gene matches: 4. This CDR3 reads CATSDFDRGSYNEQFF. CDR3 bases: TGTGCCACCAGTGACTTCGACAGGGGGTCCTACAATGAGCAGTTCTTC.

This clonotype appeared a few times. The chain employs TRBV28 and TRBJ1-2; D is possibly TRBD1 (6 bases). The ends were cut back, 7 bases at V and 3 bases at J, with 12 bases in the middle. This CDR3 is built from 13 residues. Germline-derived CDR1 and CDR2 are MDHEN and SYDVKM. DNA of the CDR3: TGTGCCAGCAATTCGGCAGGGGACTATGGCTACACCTTC. Translated: CASNSAGDYGYTF.

The chain combines TRBV20-1 with TRBJ1-5; no clear D. Germline lookup yields CDR1 DFQATT and CDR2 SNEGSKA (reference sequence). The CDR3 is made up of 12 amino acids. CDR3 in amino acids: CYPIGSNQPQHF. The CDR3 region has the DNA TGCTACCCAATAGGGAGCAATCAGCCCCAGCATTTT.

This chain uses TRBV20-1 with TRBJ1-2, with D possibly matching TRBD1 (6 bases). Germline-derived CDR1 and CDR2 are DFQATT and SNEGSKA (reference sequence). The CDR3 consists of 13 residues. Trimming shortened V by 5 bases and J by 3 bases, and 13 bases separated the two germline ends. The CDR3 sequence: CSAFRGGDYGYTF. CDR3 DNA sequence: TGCAGTGCTTTCAGGGGCGGTGACTATGGCTACACCTTC.

This clonotype was observed at least ten times. V usage is TRBV7-2 and J usage is TRBJ2-7, with 7 bases lining up with TRBD1. Germline CDR1 SGHTA, CDR2 FQGNSA. V trimming: 5 bases; J trimming: 1 base; junction bases outside the gene matches: 5. The CDR3 has 14 residues. DNA of the CDR3: TGTGCCAGCAGCCTAGGACAGGCTTCCTACGAGCAGTACTTC. Translating gives CASSLGQASYEQYF.

The V and J genes are TRBV7-2 and TRBJ2-2; 8 bases align to TRBD1. The CDR3 length is 16 residues. Per germline, CDR1 SGHTA and CDR2 FQGNSA. Trimming removed 5 bases from V and 3 bases from J; junction bases left unmatched: 8. The CDR3 spells CASSPRWTGYTGELFF. In nucleotides, the CDR3 is TGTGCCAGCAGCCCCCGCTGGACAGGGTACACCGGGGAGCTGTTTTTT.

The chain is built from TRBV6-6 and TRBJ2-3, with D perhaps matching TRBD1 (5 bases). The CDR3 extends over 14 amino acids. Germline V gene lookup returns CDR1 MNHNY and CDR2 SVGAGI (reference sequence). V lost 0 bases to trimming and J lost 6 bases, with 10 bases between them. In nucleotides, the CDR3 is TGTGCCAGCAGTTACTCGCCAGGGATGGATACGCAGTATTTT. Translated: CASSYSPGMDTQYF.

This clonotype occurred a few times. This chain links TRBV6-2 or TRBV6-3 with TRBJ1-5, with D possibly matching TRBD1 (5 bases). Per germline, CDR1 MNHEY and CDR2 SVGEGT. Trimming took 7 bases from V and 1 from J, leaving 14 bases between them. The CDR3 contains 15 residues. This CDR3 is CASTEWGKSNQPQHF. DNA of the CDR3: TGTGCCAGCACCGAATGGGGGAAGAGCAATCAGCCCCAGCATTTT.

There are a few counts of this clonotype. This chain joins TRBV9 and TRBJ1-5, with 8 bases lining up with TRBD1. Looked up from germline, CDR1 is SGDLS and CDR2 is YYNGEE. V lost 3 bases, J lost 4 bases, and 6 bases stayed unmatched. The CDR3 sequence is 15 residues long. The DNA for the CDR3 is TGTGCCAGCAGCGGAGGGACAGGATCTAATCAGCCCCAGCATTTT. It is translated as CASSGGTGSNQPQHF.

This rearrangement joins TRBV12-3 or TRBV12-4 to TRBJ1-5; D ambiguous. V lost 3 bases, J lost 2 bases, and 11 bases lay in between. This CDR3 is 15 amino acids long. The CDR3 bases are TGTGCCAGCAGTTTCTCACGGGCCGGCAATCAGCCCCAGCATTTT. Translation: CASSFSRAGNQPQHF.

The chain carries TRBV7-8 and TRBJ2-5, with 8 positions matching TRBD1. The CDR3 covers 15 residues. Trimming at V came to 3 bases and at J to 3 bases, leaving 6 bases not matched to a gene. Germline values: CDR1 SGHVS, CDR2 FQNEAQ. The CDR3 region has the DNA TGTGCCAGCAGCTTTGGAGGACAGGGAGAAGAGACCCAGTACTTC. It yields the protein CASSFGGQGEETQYF.

This clonotype was counted between two and nine times. The chain recombines TRBV3-1 with TRBJ2-7; no firm D call. V lost 3 bases to trimming and J lost 2 bases, with 8 bases between them. From germline, CDR1 is LGHDT and CDR2 YNNKEL (reference sequence). The CDR3 is 13 amino acids. CDR3 in DNA: TGTGCCAGCAGCCATACAGAGACCTACGAGCAGTACTTC. The encoded protein is CASSHTETYEQYF.

This clonotype has only one observation. The chain has TRBV9 and TRBJ2-4; D is possibly TRBD1 or TRBD2 (5 bases each). The J call may be faulty, since TRBJ2-7 better matches the DNA end. The CDR3 is 13 amino acids. The germline CDR1 and CDR2 sequences are SGDLS and YYNGEE. CDR3 loop: CASSVGDEYEQYF. CDR3 in DNA: TGTGCCAGCAGCGTTGGGGACGAGTACGAGCAGTACTTC.

This chain connects TRBV6-6 to TRBJ2-2; 11 bases are shared with TRBD2. With V trimmed by 4 bases and J by 8 bases, 9 bases remained unmatched. CDR1 is MNHNY and CDR2 is SVGAGI in the germline V gene (reference sequence). The length of the CDR3 is 16 residues. The CDR3 nucleotides read TGTGCCAGCAGTTGGGAGACTAGCGGGGTGGCGGGGGAGCTGTTTTTT. Translated: CASSWETSGVAGELFF.

V gene TRBV28 combines with J gene TRBJ1-5; 8 bases agree with TRBD1. Germline assignment: CDR1 MDHEN and CDR2 SYDVKM. The J segment lost 3 bases and the V segment lost 6 bases, leaving 10 bases of the junction unmatched. The CDR3 length is 16 residues. The CDR3 DNA reads as TGTGCCAGCAGCCCCCGGGACAGGATATTCAATCAGCCCCAGCATTTT. This translates into CASSPRDRIFNQPQHF.

This clonotype showed up just a few times. The chain couples TRBV9 to TRBJ2-1, with 9 bases fitting TRBD2. The CDR3 sequence is 16 residues long. Germline assignment: CDR1 SGDLS and CDR2 YYNGEE. Unmatched junction bases numbered 5, after V lost 0 bases and J lost 4 bases. The CDR3 protein is CASSVGGGGDYNEQFF. The CDR3 nucleotides read TGTGCCAGCAGCGTAGGAGGCGGGGGGGATTACAATGAGCAGTTCTTC.

The V and J genes are TRBV7-2 and TRBJ1-1, with TRBD1 identical over 11 bases. Germline lookup yields CDR1 SGHTA and CDR2 FQGNSA. CDR3 length: 15 amino acids. V shed 5 bases and J 3 bases; nucleotides not matched to a gene: 5. CDR3 loop: CASSETGQGDTEAFF. The CDR3 DNA is TGTGCCAGCAGCGAAACGGGACAGGGGGACACTGAAGCTTTCTTT.

This rearrangement joins TRBV6-2 or TRBV6-3 to TRBJ2-2; D is unclear. This CDR3 is built from 16 residues. V was clipped by 4 bases and J by 1 base, with 13 bases between them. Looked up from germline, CDR1 is MNHEY and CDR2 is SVGEGT. The CDR3 spells CASSSTTKKNTGELFF. DNA of the CDR3: TGTGCCAGCAGTTCTACTACCAAGAAGAACACCGGGGAGCTGTTTTTT.

The sample holds a few counts of this clonotype. One end of the junction fails to match germline, which may point to a read error. The chain combines TRBV30 with TRBJ1-2; D not certain. Per germline, CDR1 GTSNPN and CDR2 SVGIG (reference sequence). The length of the CDR3 is 14 residues. The CDR3 DNA is TGTGCCCGGAGTGTACTAGTAGGAGGGAGCGGCTACACCTTC. Translated: CARSVLVGGSGYTF. The full variable domain, its missing parts supplied by reference TRBV30 and TRBJ1-2, is SQTIHQWPATLVQPVGSPLSLECTVEGTSNPNLYWYRQAAGRGLQLLFYSVGIGQISSEVPQNLSASRPQDRQFILSSKKLLLSDSGFYLCARSVLVGGSGYTFGSGTRLTVV.